These 25 T cell receptor beta chains share one sample of origin, sequenced in a study of blood T cell repertoires in COVID-19. Using immunoSEQ multiplex PCR, the repertoire was profiled, and TCRdb retains in-frame clones only, with some absent. The repertoire consists of hundreds of thousands of clones, with around 89% occurring once and the leading ten covering roughly a tenth. Sequences were obtained from PBMCs or T cells enriched from blood (not recorded which). These receptors were taken from a woman in her forties who had recovered from COVID-19.

The rearrangement links TRBV5-8 to TRBJ1-1; the D gene is possibly TRBD1 (5 bases). Between the trimmed V and J ends, which lost 2 bases and 3 bases, there was a span of 11 bases. The V gene's germline CDR1 is SGHTS and CDR2 YDEGEE. The CDR3 sequence is 14 residues long. The CDR3 sequence is CASSLGGADTEAFF. CDR3 nucleotides: TGTGCCAGCAGCTTAGGCGGGGCGGACACTGAAGCTTTCTTT.

This clone came up a few times. This chain uses TRBV12-3 or TRBV12-4 with TRBJ1-5; no firm D call. V lost 9 bases and J lost 3, with 12 bases in between. The CDR3 sequence is 13 residues long. CDR3 DNA sequence: TGTGCCAGAGGGCGGGGTTCCAATCAGCCCCAGCATTTT. Translated, it gives CARGRGSNQPQHF.

CDR3 protein: CASSFLSGTGELFF. The CDR3 DNA sequence: TGCGCCAGCAGCTTTCTCAGTGGCACCGGGGAGCTGTTTTTT. V is TRBV5-1 and J is TRBJ2-2; D is undetermined. With 2 bases removed from V and 4 bases from J, the gap between germline ends came to 9 bases. The germline V gene encodes CDR1 SGHRS and CDR2 YFSETQ. The CDR3 spans 14 residues.

This chain connects TRBV9 to TRBJ2-7; possibly TRBD2 for D (6 bases). The V gene lost 0 bases and the J gene lost 0 bases, with 7 bases spanning the gap. Germline assignment: CDR1 SGDLS and CDR2 YYNGEE. The CDR3 has 14 residues. The DNA for the CDR3 is TGTGCCAGCAGCGTAGCGGGAGCCTCCTACGAGCAGTACTTC. Translating it yields CASSVAGASYEQYF. The entire variable domain, with the rest obtained from reference TRBV9 and TRBJ2-7, is as follows: DSGVTQTPKHLITATGQRVTLRCSPRSGDLSVYWYQQSLDQGLQFLIQYYNGEERAKGNILERFSAQQFPDLHSELNLSSLELGDSALYFCASSVAGASYEQYFGPGTRLTVT.

The chain couples TRBV7-3 to TRBJ1-3, with a weak D call TRBD1 (5 bases). This CDR3 is 14 amino acids long. The germline V gene encodes CDR1 SGHTA and CDR2 FQGTGA. The ends were cut back, 4 bases at V and 1 base at J, with 8 bases in the middle. In nucleotides, the CDR3 is TGTGCCAGCAGCTCCTCAGGGTCTGGAAACACCATATATTTT. Its translation: CASSSSGSGNTIYF.

V is TRBV19 and J is TRBJ1-5; D might be TRBD1 (5 bases). The CDR3 has 16 amino acids. Per the germline V gene, CDR1 is LNHDA and CDR2 is SQIVND (reference sequence). V gave up 0 bases and J gave up 0 bases, with 9 bases separating them. The CDR3 loop reads CASSIDRAYSNQPQHF. Written as DNA, the CDR3 is TGTGCCAGTAGTATAGACAGGGCATATAGCAATCAGCCCCAGCATTTT.

The chain has TRBV21-1 and TRBJ2-1; the table's TRBD1 call for D was not verified on the DNA. TRBV21-1 is a pseudogene locus. This CDR3 has 17 residues. The chain's CDR3 is CASSKEGQGSSYNEQFF. CDR3 DNA sequence: TGTGCCAGCAGCAAAGAGGGACAGGGAAGCTCCTACAATGAGCAGTTCTTC.

This rearrangement joins TRBV6-5 to TRBJ1-6; D is uncertain. The CDR3 consists of 13 residues. Trimming took off 2 bases at V and 10 bases at J, with 9 bases between the two ends. CDR1 MNHEY and CDR2 SVGAGI come from the germline V gene. CDR3 loop: CASSYTQWSPLHF. In DNA form, the CDR3 reads TGTGCCAGCAGTTACACGCAGTGGTCACCCCTCCACTTT.

The V gene is TRBV9, the J gene TRBJ2-5; 8 bases agree with TRBD2. CDR3 length: 22 residues. The V segment lost 0 bases and the J segment 5 bases; nucleotides outside the gene matches: 27. Germline V gene lookup returns CDR1 SGDLS and CDR2 YYNGEE. The CDR3 loop reads CASSVAPGGEGVGRDPRETQYF. CDR3 nucleotide sequence: TGTGCCAGCAGCGTAGCTCCCGGGGGGGAGGGGGTCGGCAGGGACCCTCGGGAGACCCAGTACTTC.

The rearrangement joins TRBV27 to TRBJ1-2; D unclear. Deletions cut 7 bases from V and 4 bases from J, with 19 bases between. This CDR3 region has 15 residues. Germline loops: CDR1 MNHEY, CDR2 SMNVEV (reference sequence). CDR3 residues: CASTSTPGGPYGYTF. Here the CDR3 DNA reads TGTGCCAGCACCTCGACCCCAGGAGGACCCTATGGCTACACCTTC.

This chain connects TRBV5-1 to TRBJ1-2; 12 nucleotides match TRBD1. This CDR3 contains 14 residues. CDR1 is SGHRS and CDR2 is YFSETQ in the germline V gene. J lost 7 bases, V lost 4 bases, and 5 bases had no gene match. CDR3 DNA sequence: TGCGCCAGCAGCCTGGGACAGGGGGCCGGTGGCTACACCTTC. This encodes CASSLGQGAGGYTF.

CDR3 loop: CASRAGENTEAFF. The DNA of the CDR3 is TGTGCCAGTAGGGCAGGGGAGAACACTGAAGCTTTCTTT. The V call is TRBV19, the J call TRBJ1-1; D is possibly TRBD1 (6 bases). Germline V gene data show CDR1 as LNHDA and CDR2 as SQIVND (reference sequence). V lost 6 bases and J 1 base, leaving 9 bases between the germline ends. This CDR3 has 13 amino acids.

V and J are TRBV6-2 or TRBV6-3 and TRBJ2-3; perhaps TRBD2 as D (7 bases). Trimming removed 2 bases at V and 1 base at J, with 22 bases between. The CDR3 length is 19 residues. Germline V gene lookup returns CDR1 MNHEY and CDR2 SVGEGT. The CDR3 DNA reads as TGTGCCAGCAGTTACAGGTCGGCGGGGGCCGCTTACGGCACAGATACGCAGTATTTT. As protein: CASSYRSAGAAYGTDTQYF.

V usage is TRBV13 and J usage is TRBJ2-7; 7 bases line up with TRBD1. After removal of 5 bases from V and 6 bases from J, the junction contained 7 bases not matched to a gene. The CDR3 contains 13 residues. The germline CDR1 and CDR2 sequences are PRHDT and FYEKMQ (reference sequence). CDR3 coding DNA: TGTGCCAGCAGCGCCACAGGGGTAGGCGAGCAGTACTTC. Its translation is CASSATGVGEQYF.

This chain uses TRBV30 with TRBJ1-5, with D uncertain. This CDR3 has 14 amino acids. Per the germline V gene, CDR1 is GTSNPN and CDR2 is SVGIG (reference sequence). The V gene lost 1 base and the J gene lost 1 base, with 8 bases spanning the gap. The CDR3 here is CAWSASGSNQPQHF. In nucleotides, the CDR3 is TGTGCCTGGAGTGCGTCAGGAAGCAATCAGCCCCAGCATTTT.

The J gene is TRBJ2-1, the V gene TRBV28; 7 positions agree with TRBD2. The trim removed 7 bases at V and 8 bases at J, leaving 5 bases unmatched. The CDR3 is 12 residues long. Germline values: CDR1 MDHEN, CDR2 SYDVKM. The CDR3 region is CASTLGGHEQFF. The CDR3 nucleotides are TGTGCCAGCACCTTGGGAGGGCATGAGCAGTTCTTC.

The J gene is TRBJ2-7, the V gene TRBV16; TRBD1 might be the D (6 bases). CDR3 length: 12 residues. V shed 4 bases and J shed 5 bases, with 9 bases lying between them. The germline gives CDR1 KGHSY, CDR2 FQNENV. DNA for the CDR3: TGTGCCAGCAGCCCGGCAGGGGACGAGCAGTACTTC. This encodes CASSPAGDEQYF.

This chain connects TRBV11-1 to TRBJ1-2; no clear D. V shed 5 bases and J shed 6 bases, with 16 bases lying between them. Germline assignment: CDR1 SGHAT and CDR2 FQDESV (reference sequence). The CDR3 has 14 amino acids. The CDR3 DNA reads TGTGCCAGCAGCCGGGGTAGGGAAACGGATGGCTACACCTTC. It is translated as CASSRGRETDGYTF.

This chain connects TRBV7-6 to TRBJ2-1; 8 nucleotides match TRBD2. V lost 1 base and J lost 6; bases outside the gene matches: 8. Germline V lookup: CDR1 SGHVS, CDR2 FNYEAQ. The CDR3 is made up of 16 amino acids. In nucleotides, the CDR3 is TGTGCCAGCAGCTTAGGGCCGGGGGGGCGTCGCAATGAGCAGTTCTTC. It specifies CASSLGPGGRRNEQFF.

The chain joins TRBV4-2 to TRBJ2-7; perhaps TRBD2 as D (5 bases). The ends were cut back, 0 bases at V and 4 bases at J, with 19 bases in the middle. Germline CDR1 and CDR2: LGHNA and YNFKEQ. The CDR3 runs to 17 residues. Here the CDR3 reads CASSQESGARTGYEQYF. In nucleotides, the CDR3 is TGTGCCAGCAGCCAAGAGAGTGGAGCTCGAACGGGGTACGAGCAGTACTTC.

The rearrangement uses TRBV2 and TRBJ1-1; the match to TRBD1 covers 8 bases. This CDR3 comprises 15 residues. In germline, CDR1 is SNHLY, CDR2 FYNNEI. V dropped 6 bases and J dropped 3; count of bases not matched to a gene: 9. The CDR3 sequence: CASSLPGTGYTEAFF. The CDR3 DNA sequence: TGTGCCAGCAGCCTCCCTGGGACAGGCTACACTGAAGCTTTCTTT.

This clone was observed a single time. The gene calls are TRBV5-1 and TRBJ1-1; 8 nucleotides align to TRBD1. Germline trimming cut 7 bases from V and 4 bases from J; bases unmatched to any gene: 9. Germline V gives CDR1 SGHRS, CDR2 YFSETQ. This CDR3 spans 14 amino acids. CDR3 in amino acids: CASFVQGARTEAFF. Written as DNA, the CDR3 is TGCGCCAGCTTTGTGCAGGGGGCGCGCACTGAAGCTTTCTTT.

This sequence joins TRBV11-2 and TRBJ2-3; 8 bases align to TRBD2. The CDR3 runs 12 residues. Unmatched junction bases numbered 6, after V lost 3 bases and J lost 13 bases. Germline V gives CDR1 SGHAT, CDR2 FQNNGV. The CDR3 bases are TGTGCCAGCAGCTTCGGGGTAGCGGGAAAGTATTTT. It is translated as CASSFGVAGKYF.

The chain uses TRBV5-1 and TRBJ2-5; tentatively, D is TRBD2 (5 bases). The V end was cut by 4 bases, the J end by 2 bases, with 18 bases between. The germline gives CDR1 SGHRS, CDR2 YFSETQ. The CDR3 loop spans 16 amino acids. The CDR3 loop reads CASSPSTSKGQETQYF. CDR3 in DNA: TGCGCCAGCAGCCCCAGTACTAGTAAGGGTCAAGAGACCCAGTACTTC.

The chain links TRBV9 to TRBJ2-5; D not certain. The germline V gene encodes CDR1 SGDLS and CDR2 YYNGEE. This CDR3 region has 13 residues. Trimming took 0 bases from V and 1 from J, leaving 4 bases between them. The CDR3 DNA sequence: TGTGCCAGCAGCGTAGGCGGCCAAGAGACCCAGTACTTC. Its protein is CASSVGGQETQYF.